These T cell receptor beta chains were read from a single sample in a study of cytomegalovirus exposure and HLA in healthy donors. The method was immunoSEQ multiplex PCR; TCRdb's version includes in-frame clones alone and lacks a portion of them. The table has 150,000 to 200,000 clones, 80% to 85% seen once. The source material was PBMCs. The receptors were sampled from a girl aged 2-15 years in good health and CMV-seropositive. CDR3s include the opening cysteine and the closing phenylalanine or tryptophan. A D gene is named only where the DNA matches it firmly. The size of a clone is reported for some rows only, either as once, few or many, or as a class for expanded clones.

TRBV6-5	TRBD1	TRBJ1-1	-	TGTGCCAGCAGTTATCGGGACAGCGAAACTGAAGCTTTCTTT	CASSYRDSETEAFF
TRBV6-1	-	TRBJ1-1	-	TGTGCCAGCAGTGAACTGACAGTAATGAACACTGAAGCTTTCTTT	CASSELTVMNTEAFF
TRBV10-3	-	TRBJ1-1	few	TGTGCCATCAGTGGGACAGAGAACACTGAAGCTTTCTTT	CAISGTENTEAFF
TRBV27	TRBD2	TRBJ2-3	-	TGTGCCAGCAGTTTAGCTATAGCGGGGGACACAGATACGCAGTATTTT	CASSLAIAGDTDTQYF
TRBV6-5	TRBD1	TRBJ1-3	-	TGTGCCAGCAGTTACTCGCGGACAGGAGGAAACACCATATATTTT	CASSYSRTGGNTIYF
TRBV28	-	TRBJ2-5	-	TGTGCCAGCAGTTTAAGGGTGGGACTCCACCAAGAGACCCAGTACTTC	CASSLRVGLHQETQYF
TRBV5-4	-	TRBJ2-3	-	TGTGCCAGCAGCTTGGCCGGGGGAAGGGCAGATACGCAGTATTTT	CASSLAGGRADTQYF
TRBV27	TRBD1	TRBJ2-7	-	TGTGCCAGCAGCGACAGGGGGGGGGCGCGGACCTACGAGCAGTACTTC	CASSDRGGARTYEQYF
TRBV6-1	-	TRBJ1-5	-	TGTGCCGTCCAGGGCCAGCCCCAGCATTTT	CAVQGQPQHF
TRBV27	-	TRBJ1-1	-	TGTGCCAGCAGTTTTCAGGGTTGGACTGAAGCTTTCTTT	CASSFQGWTEAFF
TRBV2	-	TRBJ2-2	-	TGTGCCGTTAGCGGGACAGACGGGGAGCTGTTTTTT	CAVSGTDGELFF
TRBV29-1	-	TRBJ1-2	once	TGCAGCGTGGACAGCCGGGACGGCTATGGCTACACCTTC	CSVDSRDGYGYTF
TRBV29-1	-	TRBJ1-1	-	TGCAGCGTTGGACGTTTTGGAGGAAGAGGCACTGAAGCTTTCTTT	CSVGRFGGRGTEAFF
TRBV30	TRBD1	TRBJ1-2	-	TGTGCCTGGGAGGACAGGGCGGTACACTATGGCTACACCTTC	CAWEDRAVHYGYTF
TRBV28	-	TRBJ1-2	-	TGTGCCAGCCAGGGGAGGGGCTATGGCTACACCTTC	CASQGRGYGYTF
TRBV6-6	-	TRBJ2-3	-	TGTGCCAGCAGTTTCGGGGGAGCCACAGATACGCAGTATTTT	CASSFGGATDTQYF
TRBV4-1	-	TRBJ1-4	-	TGCGCCAGCAGCCCACGAACAATAAGGGAGGGCCGCCCGGGGGAAAAACTGTTTTTT	CASSPRTIREGRPGEKLFF
TRBV13	TRBD2	TRBJ2-1	-	TGTGCCAGCAGCTCACTAGCGGACTACAATGAGCAGTTCTTC	CASSSLADYNEQFF
TRBV30	-	TRBJ1-6	-	TGTGCCTGGAGTGACAGCTATTCACCCCTCCACTTT	CAWSDSYSPLHF
TRBV5-1	-	TRBJ1-6	-	TGCGCCAGCAGCTTGGACAGGACGGATAATTCACCCCTCCACTTT	CASSLDRTDNSPLHF
TRBV6-1	TRBD1	TRBJ1-1	-	TGTGCCAGCAGTGAAAGCGGCAGGGGGAGCACTGAAGCTTTCTTT	CASSESGRGSTEAFF
TRBV4-1	-	TRBJ1-2	once	TGCGCCAGCAGCCCCCTCCGGGGGGGGATCTATGGCTACACCTTC	CASSPLRGGIYGYTF
TRBV27	TRBD1	TRBJ1-4	-	TGTGCCAGCCCAAAGGGGGCACGTGAAAAACTGTTTTTT	CASPKGAREKLFF
TRBV7-3	-	TRBJ2-1	-	TGTGCCAGCAGCTTGGTGGTTGGCTCATACAATGAGCAGTTCTTC	CASSLVVGSYNEQFF
TRBV6-5	-	TRBJ1-5	-	TGTGCCAGCAGCCGGGACTCGGGCCAGCCCCAGCATTTT	CASSRDSGQPQHF
TRBV6-1	-	TRBJ1-3	-	TGTGCCAGCAGTGTACGGGGCTCTGGAAACACCATATATTTT	CASSVRGSGNTIYF
TRBV27	-	TRBJ1-1	-	TGTGCCAGCAGTTTAATGGGGGGGGAAGCTTTCTTT	CASSLMGGEAFF
TRBV10-3	-	TRBJ1-4	-	TGTGCCATCAGACCTGACAGGACAACTAATGAAAAACTGTTTTTT	CAIRPDRTTNEKLFF
TRBV5-1	TRBD1	TRBJ2-7	-	TGCGCCAGCAGCTCGATATACAGGGGGCGGTACGAGCAGTACTTC	CASSSIYRGRYEQYF
TRBV10-3	TRBD2	TRBJ2-5	few	TGTGCCATCAGTGAGTCGCGGGGGTTGCAAGAGACCCAGTACTTC	CAISESRGLQETQYF
TRBV15	TRBD1	TRBJ1-5	-	TGTGCCACCAGCAGGGCCTCCGGGACAGGGGTTCGACAGCCCCAGCATTTT	CATSRASGTGVRQPQHF